This T cell receptor beta chain is from a study of glioma-infiltrating T cells. CDR3 length: 15 residues. V dropped 5 bases and J dropped 7 bases, with 17 bases sitting between them. The V gene's germline CDR1 is MNHNS and CDR2 SASEGT. Study-level points and caveats: Non-neoplastic patients had below-expected tissue-blood divergence, while all gliomas exceeded expectation. Only very few CDR3 sequences appeared in both tissue and blood.

The sample holds many counts of this clonotype. Its antigen is unidentified. TCR alpha and beta CDR3 regions were amplified from RNA using iRepertoire nested multiplex PCR. Input was 100-400 ng of tissue mRNA or PBMC total RNA. TCRdb used MiXCR to reprocess the multiplex PCR reads, holding one entry per CDR3 protein. The sample contains about 130,000 distinct CDR3 sequences, less than 30% of which appear only once. The sequenced material came from glioma tissue, nonneoplastic brain tissue, or PBMCs (not recorded which). This clonotype originated in a human donor with low-grade glioma or glioblastoma, undergoing nonglioma brain surgery, or in good health (not recorded which). The chain couples TRBV6-1 to TRBJ1-4; D gene unclear. CDR3 protein: CASSSLVLKGEKLFF. In DNA form, the CDR3 reads TGTGCCAGCAGTTCCCTGGTCCTTAAGGGTGAAAAACTGTTTTTT.